The 27 T cell receptor beta chains given below trace back to one sample, sequenced in a study of metastatic and nonmetastatic thyroid tumors. TCRdb re-called the PCR reads through MiXCR. The sample comprises 43,000 or so clones, 20% to 25% of which are singletons, and around 3% rests with the top ten. Thyroid surgery had not been preceded by any treatment in any patient. The sequenced material came from blood. These receptors came from a male donor with papillary thyroid cancer or a benign thyroid nodule (not recorded which). Some clones in this sample may be carry-over from other donors' samples.

The chain uses TRBV30 and TRBJ2-7; the D is unclear. Germline assignment: CDR1 GTSNPN and CDR2 SVGIG (reference sequence). The ends were cut back, 4 bases at V and 0 bases at J, with 13 bases in the middle. This CDR3 spans 14 amino acids. CDR3 residues: CAWKSEVSSYEQYF. The CDR3 coding sequence is TGTGCCTGGAAATCTGAAGTAAGCTCCTACGAGCAGTACTTC.

This clone occurred many times. The rearrangement links TRBV30 to TRBJ2-1, with 10 nucleotides matching TRBD2. Germline-derived CDR1 and CDR2 are GTSNPN and SVGIG (reference sequence). The CDR3 length is 15 residues. After removal of 0 bases from V and 3 bases from J, the junction contained 2 bases not matched to a gene. This CDR3 reads CAWSVGLADYNEQFF. The DNA for the CDR3 is TGTGCCTGGAGTGTTGGACTAGCGGACTACAATGAGCAGTTCTTC.

The gene calls are TRBV6-1 and TRBJ2-5; 9 nucleotides align to TRBD1. The CDR3 extends over 16 amino acids. V lost 3 bases and J lost 2; bases outside the gene matches: 7. Per the germline V gene, CDR1 is MNHNS and CDR2 is SASEGT. The CDR3, as DNA: TGTGCCAGCAGTGACTACGGGACAGGGACACAAGAGACCCAGTACTTC. It translates to CASSDYGTGTQETQYF.

This clone was seen repeatedly, ten times or more. This sequence joins TRBV27 and TRBJ2-7, with D unresolved. Trimming cost V 8 bases and J 3 bases, with 11 bases left between them. The germline gives CDR1 MNHEY, CDR2 SMNVEV (reference sequence). This CDR3 contains 12 residues. The CDR3 here is CASVGEYYEQYF. For the CDR3, the DNA is TGTGCCAGCGTAGGTGAATACTACGAGCAGTACTTC.

In its sample, this clone was seen a few times. The chain combines TRBV19 with TRBJ2-7; tentatively, D is TRBD2 (7 bases). CDR3 length: 14 residues. CDR1 LNHDA and CDR2 SQIVND come from the germline V gene (reference sequence). V lost 6 bases to trimming and J lost 7 bases, with 19 bases between them. CDR3 sequence reads: CASRSGTTAGEQYF. The CDR3 DNA is TGTGCCAGTAGAAGCGGGACAACAGCGGGGGAGCAGTACTTC.

This chain joins TRBV20-1 and TRBJ2-7, with D possibly TRBD2 on 5 matching bases. Germline V gene data show CDR1 as DFQATT and CDR2 as SNEGSKA (reference sequence). V gave up 6 bases and J gave up 0 bases, with 15 bases separating them. This CDR3 contains 14 residues. DNA for the CDR3: TGCAGTGCGACTATCTGGATCAGCTCCTACGAGCAGTACTTC. It encodes CSATIWISSYEQYF.

The rearrangement joins TRBV7-2 to TRBJ2-3; no clear D gene. Germline CDR1 and CDR2: SGHTA and FQGNSA. V lost 2 bases and J 3 bases, leaving 6 bases between the germline ends. CDR3 length equals 13 residues. The CDR3 nucleotides are TGTGCCAGCAGCTTAATAGTTACAGATACGCAGTATTTT. It translates to CASSLIVTDTQYF.

The chain uses TRBV6-1 and TRBJ1-1, with a tentative D call TRBD1 (6 bases). Trimming removed 7 bases from V and 4 bases from J, with 13 bases in between. Germline lookup yields CDR1 MNHNS and CDR2 SASEGT. CDR3 length: 13 amino acids. The CDR3: CASNQGRGTEAFF. CDR3 coding DNA: TGTGCCAGCAATCAGGGGAGAGGCACTGAAGCTTTCTTT.

This clone was detected ten times or more. This chain uses TRBV19 with TRBJ2-2; D gene unclear. V was clipped by 11 bases and J by 4 bases, with 14 bases between them. Germline lookup yields CDR1 LNHDA and CDR2 SQIVND (reference sequence). CDR3 length: 13 amino acids. The CDR3 DNA reads TGTGCCCTCACATCAGGTCGCACCGGGGAGCTGTTTTTT. This translates into CALTSGRTGELFF. The whole variable domain, remainder taken from reference TRBV19 and TRBJ2-2, is DGGITQSPKYLFRKEGQNVTLSCEQNLNHDAMYWYRQDPGQGLRLIYYSQIVNDFQKGDIAEGYSVSREKKESFPLTVTSAQKNPTAFYLCALTSGRTGELFFGEGSRLTVL.

The sample holds many counts of this clone. The genes are TRBV29-1 and TRBJ2-3; no firm D call. The V gene's germline CDR1 is SQVTM and CDR2 ANQGSEA. The CDR3 totals 11 residues. The germline V and J ends were trimmed by 4 bases and 6 bases, with 8 bases remaining between them. CDR3 sequence: CSVGNPDTQYF. The CDR3 nucleotides are TGCAGCGTTGGAAACCCGGATACGCAGTATTTT.

Many counts were recorded for this clone. The rearrangement uses TRBV6-4 and TRBJ2-2, with TRBD1 identical over 10 bases. Looked up from germline, CDR1 is MRHNA and CDR2 is SNTAGT. The ends lost 0 bases at V and 6 bases at J; junction bases unmatched: 1. The CDR3 has 15 residues. The CDR3 loop reads CASSDSGQGAGELFF. The CDR3 bases are TGTGCCAGCAGTGACTCCGGACAGGGGGCCGGGGAGCTGTTTTTT.

This clone was counted many times. The gene calls are TRBV6-2 or TRBV6-3 and TRBJ2-3, with TRBD2 matching over 11 bases. From germline, CDR1 is MNHEY and CDR2 SVGEGT. There are 14 residues in the CDR3. V shed 6 bases and J 7 bases; nucleotides not matched to a gene: 6. CDR3 loop: CASSRGTSGNTQYF. CDR3 DNA sequence: TGTGCCAGCAGCCGGGGGACTAGCGGAAATACGCAGTATTTT.

This clone has a count of ten or more. This chain joins TRBV3-1 and TRBJ2-7; D remains ambiguous. Per the germline V gene, CDR1 is LGHDT and CDR2 is YNNKEL (reference sequence). The CDR3 sequence is 14 residues long. Trimming took off 1 base at V and 3 bases at J, with 10 bases between the two ends. DNA for the CDR3: TGTGCCAGCAGCCAAGCGGTAGGGCGCTACGAGCAGTACTTC. It yields the protein CASSQAVGRYEQYF.

This clone is judged medium-sized (0.01 to 0.1%). The chain recombines TRBV27 with TRBJ1-6, with D hard to call. The germline CDR1 and CDR2 sequences are MNHEY and SMNVEV (reference sequence). The V end was cut by 2 bases, the J end by 9 bases, with 11 bases between. The length of the CDR3 is 14 residues. The CDR3 DNA reads as TGTGCCAGCAGTTTACAGTTAGTCAGTTCACCCCTCCACTTT. This sequence encodes CASSLQLVSSPLHF.

The CDR3 region is CASRSNRGEQYF. The CDR3 DNA follows: TGTGCCAGCAGATCAAACAGGGGCGAGCAGTACTTC. The chain uses TRBV6-1 and TRBJ2-7, with TRBD1 identical over 7 bases. From germline, CDR1 is MNHNS and CDR2 SASEGT. CDR3 length equals 12 residues. V shed 6 bases, J shed 6 bases, and the junction held 5 bases outside the gene matches.

This clone has at least ten counts. The V call is TRBV20-1, the J call TRBJ2-7; TRBD2 might be the D (6 bases). V lost 4 bases and J 2 bases, leaving 15 bases between the germline ends. The germline gives CDR1 DFQATT, CDR2 SNEGSKA (reference sequence). The CDR3 is 14 residues long. CDR3 sequence: CSAIGEAGTYEQYF. The CDR3 DNA is TGCAGTGCTATTGGCGAGGCGGGGACCTACGAGCAGTACTTC.

This clone has a count of ten or more. The V and J genes are TRBV19 and TRBJ2-5; TRBD1 matches 8 bases. The CDR3 runs to 22 residues. Germline V gene data show CDR1 as LNHDA and CDR2 as SQIVND (reference sequence). The V gene end was trimmed by 0 bases and the J gene end by 2 bases; junction bases not matched to a gene: 23. CDR3 sequence: CASSIEGGQELNRRPLQETQYF. In nucleotides, the CDR3 is TGTGCCAGTAGTATAGAGGGGGGACAGGAGCTAAACCGGCGACCATTACAAGAGACCCAGTACTTC.

This clone has just a few counts. J is TRBJ2-7 and V is TRBV7-8; D remains unclear. Germline values: CDR1 SGHVS, CDR2 FQNEAQ. This CDR3 region has 12 residues. Trimming stripped 5 bases from V and 6 bases from J, with 11 bases between. The CDR3 loop is CASSRTWAEQYF. In nucleotides, the CDR3 is TGTGCCAGCAGCCGAACATGGGCCGAGCAGTACTTC.

Many counts were recorded for this clone. Since a much larger clone is just one base distant, this may be a read error. CDR3 region: CASSLGGSGNTVYF. CDR3 nucleotide sequence: TGTGCCAGCAGTTTGGGGGGCTCTGGAAACACCGTATATTTT. The gene calls are TRBV27 and TRBJ1-3; weak D call: TRBD1 (6 bases). The CDR3 covers 14 residues. CDR1 MNHEY and CDR2 SMNVEV come from the germline V gene (reference sequence).

This chain uses TRBV20-1 with TRBJ2-7; D is unclear. In germline, CDR1 is DFQATT, CDR2 SNEGSKA (reference sequence). V gave up 3 bases and J gave up 0 bases, with 12 bases separating them. The CDR3 covers 14 residues. This CDR3 is CSASKFGSSYEQYF. CDR3 DNA: TGCAGTGCTAGTAAGTTCGGCAGCTCCTACGAGCAGTACTTC.

This clone was observed many times. The chain has TRBV18 and TRBJ2-1; 9 bases are a match to TRBD1. V shed 6 bases and J 7 bases; nucleotides not matched to a gene: 7. Germline V gene data show CDR1 as KGHSH and CDR2 as LQKENI. The CDR3 contains 14 residues. In DNA form, the CDR3 reads TGTGCCAGCTCTCTAGTAGGACAGGGGAATGAGCAGTTCTTC. Its protein product is CASSLVGQGNEQFF.

Note on this clone: Germline and junction disagree at one end, which may indicate a read error. The chain carries TRBV30 and TRBJ2-7, with TRBD1 matching 12 bases. This CDR3 is built from 17 residues. Per the germline V gene, CDR1 is GTSNPN and CDR2 is SVGIG (reference sequence). This chain's CDR3 is CASSPRPTGQGASEQYF. The DNA for the CDR3 is TGTGCCAGCAGTCCGCGGCCGACGGGACAGGGGGCTAGCGAGCAGTACTTT.

This clone was observed at least ten times. The chain recombines TRBV4-1 with TRBJ2-7; the D is unclear. Between the trimmed V and J ends, which lost 1 base and 0 bases, there was a span of 7 bases. Looked up from germline, CDR1 is MGHRA and CDR2 is YSYEKL. This CDR3 region has 14 residues. CDR3 sequence (DNA): TGCGCCAGCAGCCAAGTGGTAAACTCCTACGAGCAGTACTTC. It is translated as CASSQVVNSYEQYF.

The chain combines TRBV4-2 with TRBJ2-7, with 11 bases matching TRBD2. This CDR3 has 16 residues. The V and J ends lost 4 bases and 0 bases, in that order; junction bases with no gene match: 5. From germline, CDR1 is LGHNA and CDR2 YNFKEQ. The CDR3, as DNA: TGTGCCAGCAGCCCCGGGACTAGCGGTATCTCCTACGAGCAGTACTTC. It yields the protein CASSPGTSGISYEQYF.

This clone occurred many times. The rearrangement uses TRBV3-1 and TRBJ2-1, with D perhaps TRBD1 (6 bases). In germline, CDR1 is LGHDT, CDR2 YNNKEL (reference sequence). V dropped 0 bases and J dropped 6 bases, with 21 bases sitting between them. The CDR3 sequence is 18 residues long. The CDR3 region is CASSQDRIRSRGSNEQFF. The CDR3 DNA reads TGTGCCAGCAGCCAAGATCGGATTAGAAGCAGGGGTAGCAATGAGCAGTTCTTC.

By frequency in the sample, this clone is medium-sized. This chain connects TRBV6-1 to TRBJ1-6, with TRBD1 matching 9 bases. The CDR3 runs 16 residues. V was clipped by 3 bases and J by 6 bases; unmatched bases: 6. Per the germline V gene, CDR1 is MNHNS and CDR2 is SASEGT. The chain's CDR3 is CASSDTGGSGNSPLHF. The CDR3 nucleotides read TGTGCCAGCAGTGACACAGGGGGCTCGGGTAATTCACCCCTCCACTTT.

By share, this clone counts as medium-sized. The chain employs TRBV6-1 and TRBJ1-1; D uncertain. There are 14 residues in the CDR3. V was clipped by 3 bases and J by 1 base, with 9 bases between them. Germline lookup yields CDR1 MNHNS and CDR2 SASEGT. The CDR3 is CASSDLSRNTEAFF. CDR3 bases: TGTGCCAGCAGTGATTTATCCAGGAACACTGAAGCTTTCTTT.